The sequence of this T cell receptor beta chain was determined in a study of Graves' ophthalmopathy and Graves' hyperthyroidism. In germline, CDR1 is LNHNV, CDR2 YYDKDF (reference sequence). The junction had 2 bases not matched to a gene; V was cut back by 3 bases and J by 1 base. This CDR3 spans 15 amino acids. RNA transcripts yielded amplified TCR beta CDR3 regions. First-round RT-PCR employed HTBI primers, with a second-round multiplex PCR after it. TCRdb itself ran the multiplex PCR reads through MiXCR, one entry per CDR3 protein. The sample lists around 1.1 million distinct CDR3 sequences; about 40% were seen once. This clonotype was picked up many times. It was on clinical symptoms, serum thyroxine, TRAb, thyroid ultrasound and orbital computed tomography that diagnosis relied.

The V and J genes are TRBV15 and TRBJ1-2, with TRBD1 matching over 10 bases. The source is an adult man with Graves' hyperthyroidism. Source material: peripheral blood or thyroid tissue (not recorded which). CDR3 in amino acids: CATSRGQGNNYGYTF. The CDR3 nucleotides are TGTGCCACCAGCAGGGGACAGGGGAATAACTATGGCTACACCTTC. The complete variable domain, with remaining parts taken from reference TRBV15 and TRBJ1-2, reads DAMVIQNPRYQVTQFGKPVTLSCSQTLNHNVMYWYQQKSSQAPKLLFHYYDKDFNNEADTPDNFQSRRPNTSFCFLDIRSPGLGDTAMYLCATSRGQGNNYGYTFGSGTRLTVV.